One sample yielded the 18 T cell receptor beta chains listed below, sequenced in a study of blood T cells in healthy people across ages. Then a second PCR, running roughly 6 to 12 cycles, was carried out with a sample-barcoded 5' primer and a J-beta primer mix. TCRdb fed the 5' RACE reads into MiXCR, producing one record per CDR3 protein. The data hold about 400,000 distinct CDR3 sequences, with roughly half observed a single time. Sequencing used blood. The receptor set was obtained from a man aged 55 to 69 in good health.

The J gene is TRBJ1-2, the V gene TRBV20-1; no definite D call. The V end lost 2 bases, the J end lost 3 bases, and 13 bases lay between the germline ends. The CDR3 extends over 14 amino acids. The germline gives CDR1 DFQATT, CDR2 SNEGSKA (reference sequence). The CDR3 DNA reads TGCAGTGCTAGACAACCCCGGAAAGACTATGGCTACACCTTC. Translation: CSARQPRKDYGYTF.

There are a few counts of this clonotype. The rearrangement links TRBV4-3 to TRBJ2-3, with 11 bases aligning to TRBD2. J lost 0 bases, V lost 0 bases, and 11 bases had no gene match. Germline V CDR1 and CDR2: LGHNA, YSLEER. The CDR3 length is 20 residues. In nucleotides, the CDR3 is TGCGCCAGCAGCCAAGATTCCCTAGCGGGAGGATGGGGTAGCACAGATACGCAGTATTTT. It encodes CASSQDSLAGGWGSTDTQYF.

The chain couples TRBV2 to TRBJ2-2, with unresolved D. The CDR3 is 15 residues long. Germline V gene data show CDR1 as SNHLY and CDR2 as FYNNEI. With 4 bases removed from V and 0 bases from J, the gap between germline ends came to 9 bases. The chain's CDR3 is CASSGAVANTGELFF. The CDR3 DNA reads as TGTGCCAGCAGTGGGGCGGTAGCGAACACCGGGGAGCTGTTTTTT.

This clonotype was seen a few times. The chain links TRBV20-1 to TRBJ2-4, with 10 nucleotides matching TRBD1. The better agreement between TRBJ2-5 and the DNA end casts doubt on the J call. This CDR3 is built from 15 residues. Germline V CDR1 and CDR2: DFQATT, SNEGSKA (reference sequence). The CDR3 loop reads CSARSTGGLGETQYF. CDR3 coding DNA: TGCAGTGCTAGGTCGACAGGGGGCTTGGGGGAGACCCAGTACTTC.

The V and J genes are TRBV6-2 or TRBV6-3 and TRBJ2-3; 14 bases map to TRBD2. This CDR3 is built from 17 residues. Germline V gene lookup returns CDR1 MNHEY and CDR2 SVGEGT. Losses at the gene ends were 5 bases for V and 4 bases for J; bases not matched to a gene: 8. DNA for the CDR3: TGTGCCAGCAGTCCCCCTCGGACTAGCGGGAGGTCAGATACGCAGTATTTT. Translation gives CASSPPRTSGRSDTQYF.

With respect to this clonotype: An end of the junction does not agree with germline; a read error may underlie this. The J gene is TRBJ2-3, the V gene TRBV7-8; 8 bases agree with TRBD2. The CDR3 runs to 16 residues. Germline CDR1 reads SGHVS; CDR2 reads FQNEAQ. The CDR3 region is CASSLRTSGGTDAQYF. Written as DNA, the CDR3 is TGTGCCAGCAGCTTAAGAACTAGCGGAGGCACAGATGCGCAGTATTTT.

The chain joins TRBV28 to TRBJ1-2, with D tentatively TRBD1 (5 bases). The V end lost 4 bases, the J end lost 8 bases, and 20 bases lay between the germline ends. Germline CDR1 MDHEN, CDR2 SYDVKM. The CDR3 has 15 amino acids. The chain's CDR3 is CASSSPPFSGRGYTF. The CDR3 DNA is TGTGCCAGCAGTTCCCCCCCATTTTCAGGGAGGGGCTACACCTTC.

In nucleotides, the CDR3 is TGTGCCAGCAGCGTCCAGGGTAGGGGAGATGAAAAACTGTTTTTT. Residues: CASSVQGRGDEKLFF. V and J are TRBV4-2 and TRBJ1-4, with D possibly being TRBD1 (5 bases). The CDR3 has 15 residues. Germline lookup yields CDR1 LGHNA and CDR2 YNFKEQ. Deletions cut 5 bases from V and 6 bases from J, with 16 bases between.

The CDR3 bases are TGTGCCAGTAGTATGAAGACTAGCGGGAGCAATGAGCAGTTCTTC. This translates into CASSMKTSGSNEQFF. The chain uses TRBV19 and TRBJ2-1; 12 positions match TRBD2. With V trimmed by 3 bases and J by 6 bases, 3 bases remained unmatched. This CDR3 comprises 15 residues. CDR1 and CDR2 (germline): LNHDA, SQIVND (reference sequence).

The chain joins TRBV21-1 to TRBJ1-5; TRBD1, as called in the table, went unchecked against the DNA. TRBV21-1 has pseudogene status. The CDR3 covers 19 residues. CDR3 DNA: TGTGCCAGCAGCAAAAGGAGCGCGCGTCCAGGGTTTAGCAATCAGCCCCAGCATTTT. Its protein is CASSKRSARPGFSNQPQHF.

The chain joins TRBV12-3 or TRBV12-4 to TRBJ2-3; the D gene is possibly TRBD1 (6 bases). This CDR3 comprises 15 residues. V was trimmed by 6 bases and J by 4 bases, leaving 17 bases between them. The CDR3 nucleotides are TGTGCCAGCAGCTTACAGGGAAGTTTTGCAGATACGCAGTATTTT. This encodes CASSLQGSFADTQYF.

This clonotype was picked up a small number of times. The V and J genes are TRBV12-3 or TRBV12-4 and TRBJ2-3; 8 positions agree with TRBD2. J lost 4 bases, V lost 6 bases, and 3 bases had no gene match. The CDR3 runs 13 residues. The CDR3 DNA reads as TGTGCCAGCAGGCGGGGGGCTGCAGATACGCAGTATTTT. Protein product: CASRRGAADTQYF.

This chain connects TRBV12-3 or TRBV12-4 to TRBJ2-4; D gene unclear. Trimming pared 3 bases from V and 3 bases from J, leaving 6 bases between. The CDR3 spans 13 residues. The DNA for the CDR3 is TGTGCCAGCAGTTTTGGCGGCAAAAACATTCAGTACTTC. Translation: CASSFGGKNIQYF.

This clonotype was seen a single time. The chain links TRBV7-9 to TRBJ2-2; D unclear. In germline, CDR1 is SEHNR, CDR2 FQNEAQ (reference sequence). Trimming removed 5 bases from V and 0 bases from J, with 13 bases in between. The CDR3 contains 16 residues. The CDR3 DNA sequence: TGTGCCAGCAGCCCCACCGGCAACGCGAACACCGGGGAGCTGTTTTTT. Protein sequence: CASSPTGNANTGELFF.

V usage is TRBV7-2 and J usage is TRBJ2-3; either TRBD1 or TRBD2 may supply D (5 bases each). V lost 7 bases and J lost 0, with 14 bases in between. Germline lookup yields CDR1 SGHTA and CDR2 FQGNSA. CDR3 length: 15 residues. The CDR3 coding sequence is TGTGCCAGCACCAGGGTGAGCGGCAGCACAGATACGCAGTATTTT. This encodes CASTRVSGSTDTQYF.

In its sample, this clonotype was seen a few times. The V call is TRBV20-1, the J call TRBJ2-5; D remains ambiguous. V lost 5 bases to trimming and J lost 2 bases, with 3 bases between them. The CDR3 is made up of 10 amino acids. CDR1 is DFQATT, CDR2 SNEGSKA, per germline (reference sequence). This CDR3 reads CSALQETQYF. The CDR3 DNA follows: TGCAGTGCTCTTCAAGAGACCCAGTACTTC.

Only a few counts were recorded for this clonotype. CDR3 sequence: CASSRVSPRGDTEAFF. The CDR3 DNA reads TGTGCCAGCAGCCGTGTCTCCCCCAGGGGAGACACTGAAGCTTTCTTT. J is TRBJ1-1 and V is TRBV5-6, with D maybe TRBD1 (6 bases). There are 16 residues in the CDR3. The V gene lost 4 bases and the J gene lost 3 bases, with 19 bases spanning the gap. Germline values: CDR1 SGHDT, CDR2 YYEEEE.

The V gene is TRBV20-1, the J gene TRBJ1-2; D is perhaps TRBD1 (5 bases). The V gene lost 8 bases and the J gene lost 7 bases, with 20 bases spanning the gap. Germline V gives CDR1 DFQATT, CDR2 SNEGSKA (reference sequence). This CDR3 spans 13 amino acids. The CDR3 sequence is CSSGGTSMTGYTF. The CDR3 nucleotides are TGCAGTTCCGGGGGGACCTCTATGACTGGCTACACCTTC.